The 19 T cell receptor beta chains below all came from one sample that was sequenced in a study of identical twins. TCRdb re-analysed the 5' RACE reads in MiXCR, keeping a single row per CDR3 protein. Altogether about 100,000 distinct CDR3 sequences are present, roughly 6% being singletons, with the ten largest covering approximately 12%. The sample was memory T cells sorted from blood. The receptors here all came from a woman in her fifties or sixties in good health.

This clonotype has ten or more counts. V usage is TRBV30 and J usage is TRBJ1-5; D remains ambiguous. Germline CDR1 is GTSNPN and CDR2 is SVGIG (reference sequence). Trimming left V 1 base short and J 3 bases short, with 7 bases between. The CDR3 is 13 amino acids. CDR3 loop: CAWSAANNQPQHF. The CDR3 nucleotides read TGTGCCTGGAGTGCGGCCAACAATCAGCCCCAGCATTTT. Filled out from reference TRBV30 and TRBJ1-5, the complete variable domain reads SQTIHQWPATLVQPVGSPLSLECTVEGTSNPNLYWYRQAAGRGLQLLFYSVGIGQISSEVPQNLSASRPQDRQFILSSKKLLLSDSGFYLCAWSAANNQPQHFGDGTRLSIL.

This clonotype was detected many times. CDR3 nucleotide sequence: TGTGCCAGCTCGACCCCCATCATAATGAACACTGAAGCTTTCTTT. Encoded protein: CASSTPIIMNTEAFF. V usage is TRBV11-2 and J usage is TRBJ1-1; unclear D gene. The V end lost 8 bases, the J end lost 0 bases, and 16 bases lay between the germline ends. The CDR3 covers 15 residues. Germline assignment: CDR1 SGHAT and CDR2 FQNNGV.

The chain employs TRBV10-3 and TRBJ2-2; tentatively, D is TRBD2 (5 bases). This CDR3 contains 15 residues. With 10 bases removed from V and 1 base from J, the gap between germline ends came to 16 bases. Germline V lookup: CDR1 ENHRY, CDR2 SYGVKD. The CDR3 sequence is CATGEGVVNTGELFF. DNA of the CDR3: TGTGCCACCGGTGAGGGAGTAGTGAACACCGGGGAGCTGTTTTTT.

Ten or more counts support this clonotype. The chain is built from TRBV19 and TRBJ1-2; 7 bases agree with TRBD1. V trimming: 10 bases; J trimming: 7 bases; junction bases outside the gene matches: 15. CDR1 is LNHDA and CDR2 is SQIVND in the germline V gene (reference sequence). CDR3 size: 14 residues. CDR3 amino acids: CATQALGGYSGYTF. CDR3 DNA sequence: TGTGCCACCCAGGCATTAGGGGGCTACTCTGGCTACACCTTC.

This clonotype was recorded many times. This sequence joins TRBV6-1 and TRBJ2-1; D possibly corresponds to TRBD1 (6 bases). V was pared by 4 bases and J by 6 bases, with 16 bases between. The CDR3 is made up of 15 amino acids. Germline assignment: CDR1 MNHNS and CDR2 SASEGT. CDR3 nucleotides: TGTGCCAGCAGTGCATACAGGGCAAGGAGCAATGAGCAGTTCTTC. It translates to CASSAYRARSNEQFF.

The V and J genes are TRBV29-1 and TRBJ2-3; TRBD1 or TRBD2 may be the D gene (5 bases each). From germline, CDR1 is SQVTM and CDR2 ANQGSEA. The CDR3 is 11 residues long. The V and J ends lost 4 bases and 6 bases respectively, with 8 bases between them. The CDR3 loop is CSVGDPDTQYF. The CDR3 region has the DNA TGCAGCGTTGGGGACCCCGATACGCAGTATTTT.

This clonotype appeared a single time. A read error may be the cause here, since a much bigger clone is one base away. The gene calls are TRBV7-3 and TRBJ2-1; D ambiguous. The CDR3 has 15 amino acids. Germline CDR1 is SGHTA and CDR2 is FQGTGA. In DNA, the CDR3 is TGTGCCAGCAGCTTAACGCATGCACGTTCGAATGACCAGTTCTTC. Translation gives CASSLTHARSNDQFF. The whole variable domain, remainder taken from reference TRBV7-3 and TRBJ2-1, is GAGVSQTPSNKVTEKGKYVELRCDPISGHTALYWYRQSLGQGPEFLIYFQGTGAADDSGLPNDRFFAVRPEGSVSTLKIQRTERGDSAVYLCASSLTHARSNDQFFGPGTRLTVL.

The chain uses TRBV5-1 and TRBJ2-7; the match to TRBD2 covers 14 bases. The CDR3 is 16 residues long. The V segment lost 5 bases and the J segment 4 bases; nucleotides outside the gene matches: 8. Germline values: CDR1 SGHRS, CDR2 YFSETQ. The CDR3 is CASSMGLAGVRYEQYF. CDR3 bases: TGCGCCAGCAGTATGGGACTAGCGGGAGTTCGTTACGAGCAGTACTTC. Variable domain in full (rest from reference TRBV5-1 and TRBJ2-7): KAGVTQTPRYLIKTRGQQVTLSCSPISGHRSVSWYQQTPGQGLQFLFEYFSETQRNKGNFPGRFSGRQFSNSRSEMNVSTLELGDSALYLCASSMGLAGVRYEQYFGPGTRLTVT.

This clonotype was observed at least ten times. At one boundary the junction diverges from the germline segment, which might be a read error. CDR3 sequence reads: CASSLTGPDTQYF. CDR3 sequence (DNA): TGTGCTAGCAGCTTGACAGGGCCAGATACGCAGTATTTT. This rearrangement joins TRBV7-7 to TRBJ2-3, with 7 bases matching TRBD1. The CDR3 runs to 13 residues. Germline V gene data show CDR1 as SSHAT and CDR2 as FNYEAQ (reference sequence).

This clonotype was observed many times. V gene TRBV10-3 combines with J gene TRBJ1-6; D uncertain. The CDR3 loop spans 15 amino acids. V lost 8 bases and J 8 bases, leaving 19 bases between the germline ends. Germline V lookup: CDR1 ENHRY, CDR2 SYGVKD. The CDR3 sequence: CAIPSGPSEDSPLHF. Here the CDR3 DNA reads TGTGCCATCCCTTCGGGCCCATCGGAGGATTCACCCCTCCACTTT.

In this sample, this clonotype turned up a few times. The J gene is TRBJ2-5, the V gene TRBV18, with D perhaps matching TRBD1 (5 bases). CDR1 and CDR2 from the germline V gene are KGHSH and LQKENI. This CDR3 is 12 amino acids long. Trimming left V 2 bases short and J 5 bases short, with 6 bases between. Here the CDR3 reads CASSPNRETQYF. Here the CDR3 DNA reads TGTGCCAGCTCACCAAACAGGGAGACCCAGTACTTC.

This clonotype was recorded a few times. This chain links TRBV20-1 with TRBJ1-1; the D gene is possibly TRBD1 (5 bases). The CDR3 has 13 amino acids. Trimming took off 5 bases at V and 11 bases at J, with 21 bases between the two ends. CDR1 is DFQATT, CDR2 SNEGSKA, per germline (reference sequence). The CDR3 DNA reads TGCAGTGCTCGAGGGGTCGGACCCCAAGGGGCTTTCTTT. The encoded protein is CSARGVGPQGAFF.

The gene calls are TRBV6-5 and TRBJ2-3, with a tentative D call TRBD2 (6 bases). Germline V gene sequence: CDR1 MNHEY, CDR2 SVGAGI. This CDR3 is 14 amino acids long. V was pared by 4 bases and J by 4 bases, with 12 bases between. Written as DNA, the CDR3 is TGTGCCAGCAGTTTGGGGGGAGGCTCAGATACGCAGTATTTT. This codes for CASSLGGGSDTQYF.

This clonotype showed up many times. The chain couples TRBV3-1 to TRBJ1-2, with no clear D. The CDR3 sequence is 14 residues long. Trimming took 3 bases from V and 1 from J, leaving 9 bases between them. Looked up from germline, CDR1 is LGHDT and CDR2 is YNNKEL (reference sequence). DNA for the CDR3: TGTGCCAGCAGCCACTCACGGATTAACTATGGCTACACCTTC. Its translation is CASSHSRINYGYTF.

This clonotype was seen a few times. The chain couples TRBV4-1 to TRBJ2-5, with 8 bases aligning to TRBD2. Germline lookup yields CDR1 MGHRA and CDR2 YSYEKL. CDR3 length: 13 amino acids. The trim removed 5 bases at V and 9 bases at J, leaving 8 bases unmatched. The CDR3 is CASSTGPGGAQYF. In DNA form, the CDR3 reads TGCGCCAGCAGCACGGGACCGGGAGGGGCCCAGTACTTC.

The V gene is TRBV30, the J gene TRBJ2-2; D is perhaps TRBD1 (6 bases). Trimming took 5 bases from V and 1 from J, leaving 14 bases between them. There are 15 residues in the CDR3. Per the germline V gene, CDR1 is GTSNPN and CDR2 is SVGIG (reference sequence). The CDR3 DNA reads TGTGCCTGGCAAGTGGGACACATGAACACCGGGGAGCTGTTTTTT. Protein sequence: CAWQVGHMNTGELFF. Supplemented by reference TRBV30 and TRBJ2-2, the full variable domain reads SQTIHQWPATLVQPVGSPLSLECTVEGTSNPNLYWYRQAAGRGLQLLFYSVGIGQISSEVPQNLSASRPQDRQFILSSKKLLLSDSGFYLCAWQVGHMNTGELFFGEGSRLTVL.

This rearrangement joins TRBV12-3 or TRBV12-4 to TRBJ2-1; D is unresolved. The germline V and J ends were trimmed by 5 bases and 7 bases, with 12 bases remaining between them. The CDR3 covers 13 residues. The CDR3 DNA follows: TGTGCCAGCAGTCGAATGACTTTTAATGAGCAGTTCTTC. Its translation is CASSRMTFNEQFF.

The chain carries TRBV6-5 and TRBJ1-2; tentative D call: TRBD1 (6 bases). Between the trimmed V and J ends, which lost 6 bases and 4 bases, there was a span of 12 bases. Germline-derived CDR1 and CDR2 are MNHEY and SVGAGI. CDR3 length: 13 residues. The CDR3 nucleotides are TGTGCCAGCAGCCTGGACAGACTCTATGGCTACACCTTC. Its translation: CASSLDRLYGYTF.

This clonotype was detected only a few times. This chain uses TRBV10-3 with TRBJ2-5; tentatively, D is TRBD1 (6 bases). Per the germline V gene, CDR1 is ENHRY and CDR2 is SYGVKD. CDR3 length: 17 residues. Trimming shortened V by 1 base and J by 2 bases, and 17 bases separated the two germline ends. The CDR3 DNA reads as TGTGCCATCAGTGAGTTGGATCCTACAAGGGGGCAAGAGACCCAGTACTTC. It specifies CAISELDPTRGQETQYF.